This entry concerns a single TCR beta chain. Its target is not known. The sample has other DNA sequences that encode this CDR3 too. This record belongs to a study of shared clonotypes between healthy human individuals. General study findings and limits: Shared across several donors were 4% to 6% of the naive CD4 clonotypes.

The naive CD8 subset, CD45RO-negative cells positively selected for CCR7, excluded terminally differentiated effector memory CD45RA+ cells. Clones were read by immunoSEQ multiplex PCR, and TCRdb kept only the in-frame ones, dropping some. This repertoire shows roughly 2.1 million clones, approximately 94% found once; its top ten account for 1.5% to 2%. Trimming stripped 1 base from V and 6 bases from J, with 7 bases between. The CDR3 has 12 amino acids. Germline values: CDR1 SEHNR, CDR2 FQNEAQ (reference sequence). Sequencing used naive CD8+ T cells from PBMCs. The clonotype was recovered from a man younger than 35 in good health. Some clones in this sample may be carry-over from other donors' samples. The chain couples TRBV7-9 to TRBJ2-7; D is perhaps TRBD1 (5 bases). The CDR3 DNA reads TGTGCCAGCAGCTTAGGGGGCTCCGAGCAGTACTTC. Translating gives CASSLGGSEQYF.